This T cell receptor beta chain was found in a study of cytomegalovirus exposure and HLA in healthy donors (dated by TCRdb to about 2017). For the study in its entirety: An earlier analysis of 587 of the donors reported about 250 Gb of sequence data and around 120 million unique TCR beta sequences from some 180 million T cells. The study used immunosequencing to profile the T cell repertoires of under 700 subjects and linked those repertoires to cytomegalovirus serostatus. Around 320 gigabases of sequencing data and 70 million to 85 million unique TCR sequences were included in an early release covering roughly 600 HLA-typed donors. The number of typed donors differed by locus: about 620-640 for A, B, C, DRB1 and DQB1; approximately 520 for DQA1; 606 for DPA1; and around 470 for DPB1. Donor age, sex, ethnicity and CMV serostatus were compiled alongside the repertoire data. In a later analysis, previously published TCR beta repertoires from hundreds of donors were re-analyzed and high-resolution HLA genotyping was added so that TCR occurrence patterns could be studied. A later genetic analysis took genome-wide SNP genotypes for about 55% of the 666 donors and used that subset as a discovery cohort. An earlier analysis of 500 to 750 of the donors applied high-throughput TCR beta sequencing to assess whether each TCR beta V gene segment acted as functional or pseudogenic. Rather than drawing on any new phenotypic data, the later analysis identified candidate immune exposures from TCR beta sequences and the way those sequences occurred across donors. Of the 300 to 500 genotyped donors, 70% to 90% were placed in the genetic ancestry cluster associated with self-reported Caucasian donors. Because of strong linkage in the cohort, roughly five DR-DQ haplotypes were treated as single units for association and clustering. Class I and class II HLA loci were covered by the typing at four-digit resolution. Among 398 genotyped donors of the cohort, an average of approximately 240,000 unique TCR beta nucleotide sequences was sequenced per donor, of which 15% to 20% were non-productive. High-throughput TCR immunosequencing, statistical association of individual TCRs with disease status, and machine learning were combined to predict cytomegalovirus infection status. All discovery cohort repertoires had been generated using a single sequencing platform. The study aimed to test whether signatures of past pathogen exposure could be identified by cataloging public T cell receptors. Along with the roughly 670-subject first cohort, a separate validation cohort of over 90 different subjects was used.

The library was built by means of the immunoSEQ multiplex PCR assay. For the multiplex PCR, a mixture combining 60 forward primers for TCR Vbeta segments and 13 reverse primers for TCR Jbeta segments was used. A multiplex PCR assay on genomic DNA amplified the CDR3 region of rearranged TCR beta genes. On the Illumina HiSeq System, the amplified TCR beta libraries were sequenced as 87-base-pair reads. On the study's bioinformatics: In a later analysis, tens of millions of unique TCR beta chains were counted across the approximately 640 repertoires, and approximately 11 million of these chains were shared by at least two donors. To remove PCR and sequencing errors, raw reads were error-corrected and collapsed into unique sequences using a nearest-neighbor algorithm that merged closely related sequences. V, D and J gene segments were assigned by aligning CDR3 sequences to IMGT reference sequences. For a sequence to be retained, at least a six-nucleotide match to both a V gene segment and a J gene segment was required. Rearrangements were classified as productive when the CDR3 lacked stop codons and remained in frame with V and J, and all other rearrangements were classified as non-productive. Following IMGT convention, CDR3 was defined as the stretch from the second conserved V-encoded cysteine to the conserved J-encoded phenylalanine. Sequences without an unambiguous match to a single V gene segment were excluded from the earlier analysis of 500 to 700 of the donors. In an earlier analysis of almost 600 of the donors, a V segment was called functional when productive rearrangements were above 56.7%, and segregating when the standard deviation between donors exceeded 5%. A statistical classification framework was built to diagnose cytomegalovirus status from the catalog of TCR beta chain sequences. In a later analysis, V and J genes were assigned by comparing TCR nucleotide sequences against IMGT/GENE-DB human TR gene sequences. In a later analysis, CDR3 sequences and most-parsimonious VDJ recombination scenarios were assigned using the TCRdist pipeline. In a later analysis, each TCR beta chain was defined by its CDR3 amino acid sequence together with its V-gene family, and reads without a unique V-gene family were excluded. To address suspected cross-contamination and a sequencing artifact, a later analysis removed 450 to 700 highly shared, low-generation-probability nucleotide sequences. A later analysis calculated a clonal expansion index for each public chain from normalized within-repertoire ranks of inferred template counts. A later analysis computed generation probabilities with a VDJ recombination model fitted to out-of-frame rearrangements, and checked the results against IGoR. In a later analysis, hypergeometric tests were used to score TCR-TCR, TCR-HLA and TCR-CMV co-occurrence, with a repertoire-size bias correction applied to TCR pairs. To estimate false discovery rates, a later analysis permuted the HLA or CMV assignments 20 times. In a later analysis, co-occurring TCRs were grouped with DBSCAN, and TCRdist sequence similarity was added when clustering was performed within HLA-allele-positive subsets. Repertoires with fewer than 30,000 or more than 120,000 public chains were left out of co-occurrence clustering, as were a handful of repertoires with anomalous nucleotide sharing. In its TCRdb copy, this immuneACCESS table keeps in-frame sequences only and misses some clones. Where compared with another copy, unresolved V genes explain less than half of these, and the others have no known cause. The V and J calls and the clone size are those of that table, but D and trimming were determined from the DNA. The sample table records approximately 210,000 clones; about nine tenths of these occur just once. The ten largest account for over 1% of the sample.

The cohort consisted of 600 to 750 healthy bone marrow donors. All cohort members were sampled while nominally healthy, although unrecorded immune exposures were likely present. The donor tested CMV seronegative and was one of the 352 seronegative cohort members. Each donor provided a peripheral blood sample, and peripheral blood mononuclear cells were used for TCR beta sequencing. The Qiagen DNeasy Blood Extraction Kit was used to extract genomic DNA from the blood cell samples. General findings and caveats noted by the study authors: The authors suggested that the approach could potentially be extended to other disease states and immunological phenotypes. In a later analysis, HLA-associated TCR beta chains showed more clonal expansion and lower generation probabilities than non-associated chains that were equally common. In an earlier analysis of more than 500 of the donors, most TCR beta V segments appeared in productive rearrangements about 90% or about 30% of the time, broadly matching IMGT annotations. Some IMGT-functional V segments, including TRBV6-2 and TRBV6-3, could not be distinguished by the 87-base-pair reads and were therefore excluded. Because HLA typing was unavailable for some donors at each locus, only the typed subset was used in association tests. A total of 164 TCR beta chains were listed by the study as associated with cytomegalovirus. About 15 rarely observed V segments, including chromosome 9 orphons, were excluded from the earlier analysis of several hundred of the donors because counts were too low. A later genetic analysis associated a missense DCLRE1C variant with V-gene and J-gene trimming of TCR beta chains, and an independent cohort replicated the association. Linkage disequilibrium might explain the correlated functional status among segregating V segments, but an unknown experimental factor could not be ruled out. Most CMV-associated TCR beta chains appeared to be HLA-restricted in a later analysis, and the HLA associations seemed to be driven largely by CMV exposure. A further reported finding was that TCR beta sequences accurately predicted the HLA-A and HLA-B alleles for most subjects in the first cohort. The presence/absence analyses assumed that sequencing depth was roughly uniform across donors, and that assumption may not be true. The sequencing pipeline was judged likely to have produced a cluster of highly shared sequence variants as a technical artifact. In vitro tests confirmed that three of the cytomegalovirus-associated TCR beta chains recognize cytomegalovirus antigens. In a later analysis, several top co-occurrence clusters were reported to appear linked to parvovirus B19, influenza, CMV and Epstein-Barr virus. A later analysis found that TCR association rates varied across HLA loci, with DRB1 alleles showing the most associated TCRs and HLA-C alleles the fewest. Most TCR sequences were seen in very few donors, while some public TCRs were found in many individuals. CMV serostatus was the only immune exposure information available for the cohort. A later analysis associated 16,951 TCR beta sequences with specific HLA alleles at a false discovery rate of 0.05. This cohort had only TCR beta chains sequenced, and the lack of alpha or paired-chain data limited which features could be detected. When HLA alleles, especially DR and DQ, strongly co-occurred, TCR associations were difficult to assign to individual alleles. Cytomegalovirus status was reported to be diagnosed by the classifier with high specificity and sensitivity in both the original and validation cohorts. In a later genetic analysis, fewer N-insertions in productive TCRs were reported among donors in an Asian-associated ancestry cluster than the approximately 630-donor mean.

Concerning this clone: Its antigen is currently not known. No base quality values were provided; no much bigger clone lies one nucleotide off.

Including the terminal cysteine and phenylalanine, the CDR3 comprises 15 residues. Only the CDR3 DNA stays, 45 bases, in frame from base 1. Germline trimming: 5 bases from V, 5 bases from J; junction bases outside gene matches: 11. Looking up the germline V gene yields CDR1 SGHRS and CDR2 YFSETQ. The chain is made from TRBV5-1 and TRBJ1-1, with TRBD1 identical over 8 junction bases. The sequencing input was PBMCs. This clonotype originated in a man aged 25-40 years in good health and CMV-seronegative. The sequenced DNA: TGCGCCAGCAGGCCCACGAACCAGGGGGCGACTGAAGCTTTCTTT. It translates as CASRPTNQGATEAFF.